This entry is about one T cell receptor (beta chain). Seattle patient enrollment occurred during active infection, with longitudinal follow-up thereafter. The CDR3 is 16 amino acids. Per the germline V gene, CDR1 is KGHSH and CDR2 is LQKENI. V was clipped by 5 bases and J by 2 bases; unmatched bases: 6. Original methodology: It was from reference gene primer amplification that nucleated cell counts were estimated. Here immunoSEQ multiplex PCR was the method, and the copy in TCRdb shows in-frame clones only, minus some. That table is the source of V, J and clone size, and D and trimming were worked out from the DNA. The repertoire has about 200,000 clones, approximately 90% of them found once; the top ten carry roughly 19%. The data stem from a study of blood T cell repertoires in COVID-19. At the level of the study: Samples came from the United States, Italy and Spain, spanning acute and convalescent COVID-19. From T cells, B-cell-depleted T cells, or PBMCs came the material, which was cDNA or gDNA.

The V gene is TRBV18, the J gene TRBJ2-1, with 10 bases identical to TRBD2. Sample: peripheral blood. The TCR originated in a man in his fifties or sixties with COVID-19, enrolled during active disease. In DNA, the CDR3 is TGTGCCAGCTCAACGGCTAGCGGGAGCACCTACAATGAGCAGTTCTTC. It specifies CASSTASGSTYNEQFF.